This entry features one T cell receptor (beta chain) sequence. Random hexamers were used to reverse transcribe about 0.45 to 1 ug of RNA. TCRdb recomputed calls from the immunoSEQ multiplex PCR reads with MiXCR, one row per CDR3 protein. The sample lists approximately 200,000 distinct CDR3 sequences; more than 90% were seen once. The data were taken from a study of CD8 T cells in Susac syndrome. Sequenced sample: CD4+ T cells from PBMCs. This receptor was identified in a human donor with multiple sclerosis.

The CDR3 region has the DNA TGTGCCAGCAGTGATCCGGCCGACCCCCTCTCCGGGGGCGAGCAGTTCTTC. Translated: CASSDPADPLSGGEQFF. The rearrangement links TRBV2 to TRBJ2-1; D assignment may be TRBD1 or TRBD2 (6 bases each). Germline V gene sequence: CDR1 SNHLY, CDR2 FYNNEI. The CDR3 has 17 amino acids. The ends were cut back, 3 bases at V and 10 bases at J, with 25 bases in the middle.